The clone carrying this TCR beta chain showed up many times. The data stem from a study of T-cell reconstitution after alpha-beta-depleted transplantation in children. The CDR3 length is 14 residues. Germline V gene lookup returns CDR1 ENHRY and CDR2 SYGVKD. Trimming removed 2 bases from V and 3 bases from J; junction bases left unmatched: 2. Unique molecular identifiers were incorporated into the prepared TCRbeta library. TCRdb re-analysed the PCR reads in MiXCR, keeping a single row per CDR3 protein. The table records 200,000 to 250,000 distinct CDR3 sequences, roughly 10% of them present only once.

The sample was PBMCs from the stem cell graft donor, taken from the stem cell graft. This TCR came from a human donor who donated a stem cell graft to a child with acute lymphoblastic leukemia. This chain links TRBV10-3 with TRBJ2-5; 8 nucleotides align to TRBD1. CDR3 DNA sequence: TGTGCCATCAGTGAGGCAGGGGGCAAAGAGACCCAGTACTTC. Its protein is CAISEAGGKETQYF.